The next 12 T cell receptor beta chains were all read from a single sample in a study of T cell responses to AZD1222 COVID-19 vaccine. Assay: immunoSEQ multiplex PCR; the TCRdb copy retains only in-frame clones and omits some. The table includes more than 100,000 clones, over 90% detected once. Sequencing used peripheral blood, obtained on day 0 of AZD1222 vaccination. All receptors derive from an adult in good health.

This chain joins TRBV29-1 and TRBJ2-1; TRBD2 matches at 7 bases. In germline, CDR1 is SQVTM, CDR2 ANQGSEA. V shed 7 bases, J shed 4 bases, and the junction held 10 bases outside the gene matches. CDR3 length: 14 amino acids. The CDR3 here is CSAPGLSFYNEQFF. DNA of the CDR3: TGCAGCGCTCCGGGACTAAGCTTTTACAATGAGCAGTTCTTC.

The genes are TRBV19 and TRBJ2-3; perhaps TRBD2 as D (6 bases). The V gene lost 6 bases and the J gene lost 2 bases, with 15 bases spanning the gap. There are 15 residues in the CDR3. Germline-derived CDR1 and CDR2 are LNHDA and SQIVND (reference sequence). Written as DNA, the CDR3 is TGTGCCAGTAGCCCCCGGGACTCCTCCACAGATACGCAGTATTTT. Amino acids: CASSPRDSSTDTQYF.

This clone has a handful of counts. In DNA, the CDR3 is TGTGCCAGCAGTCCGGCCGACAGGAGGAGGGAGCAGTACTTC. It translates to CASSPADRRREQYF. This chain links TRBV27 with TRBJ2-7, with D perhaps matching TRBD1 (6 bases). The germline gives CDR1 MNHEY, CDR2 SMNVEV (reference sequence). The CDR3 is 14 residues long. Trimming pared 5 bases from V and 7 bases from J, leaving 18 bases between.

This chain uses TRBV7-9 with TRBJ2-7, with D unresolved. The CDR3 has 14 residues. Germline loops: CDR1 SEHNR, CDR2 FQNEAQ (reference sequence). Trimming took off 2 bases at V and 2 bases at J, with 10 bases between the two ends. Here the CDR3 reads CASSLNSGPYEQYF. CDR3 nucleotide sequence: TGTGCCAGCAGCTTAAATAGTGGACCCTACGAGCAGTACTTC.

The CDR3 is CASSPSLSEAFF. The CDR3 coding sequence is TGTGCCAGCAGCCCATCGTTGAGTGAAGCTTTCTTT. The rearrangement uses TRBV7-9 and TRBJ1-1; no clear D. The ends were cut back, 5 bases at V and 7 bases at J, with 11 bases in the middle. This CDR3 region has 12 residues. Germline V gene sequence: CDR1 SEHNR, CDR2 FQNEAQ (reference sequence).

The genes are TRBV9 and TRBJ1-5, with TRBD1 identical over 12 bases. The CDR3 contains 17 residues. Per the germline V gene, CDR1 is SGDLS and CDR2 is YYNGEE. Trimming cost V 4 bases and J 1 base; bases outside gene matches: 6. The CDR3 nucleotides read TGTGCCAGCAGCCCAGGGACAGGGGGCCTCAGCAATCAGCCCCAGCATTTT. Translation: CASSPGTGGLSNQPQHF.

The chain carries TRBV10-3 and TRBJ2-1; D may be TRBD1 (7 bases). Germline CDR1 reads ENHRY; CDR2 reads SYGVKD. V was trimmed by 3 bases and J by 1 base, leaving 13 bases between them. There are 16 residues in the CDR3. The CDR3 nucleotides read TGTGCCATCAGTGACCCGGCAGGGGGGTCCTACAATGAGCAGTTCTTC. It yields the protein CAISDPAGGSYNEQFF.

The chain links TRBV2 to TRBJ2-1, with TRBD2 matching over 12 bases. Germline values: CDR1 SNHLY, CDR2 FYNNEI. The junction had 3 bases not matched to a gene; V was cut back by 2 bases and J by 7 bases. The length of the CDR3 is 15 residues. CDR3 in DNA: TGTGCCAGCAGTGAAAGGGGACTAGCGGGTAATGAGCAGTTCTTC. Translating it yields CASSERGLAGNEQFF.

This chain uses TRBV5-1 with TRBJ1-2; D may be TRBD1 (5 bases). V was trimmed by 4 bases and J by 4 bases, leaving 8 bases between them. The CDR3 is 12 amino acids. The germline V gene has CDR1 SGHRS and CDR2 YFSETQ. The CDR3 is CASSRDSYGYTF. Written as DNA, the CDR3 is TGCGCCAGCAGCAGAGACAGCTATGGCTACACCTTC.

In its sample, this clone was seen a few times. This rearrangement joins TRBV7-3 to TRBJ1-1; D is unclear. The V gene's germline CDR1 is SGHTA and CDR2 FQGTGA. The CDR3 has 13 residues. V was shortened by 6 bases and J by 2 bases, with 10 bases between the two germline ends. Here the CDR3 DNA reads TGTGCCAGCAGTGCAGTAAGTAACACTGAAGCTTTCTTT. Amino acid sequence: CASSAVSNTEAFF.

V gene TRBV29-1 combines with J gene TRBJ2-7; 10 nucleotides agree with TRBD2. Germline trimming cut 6 bases from V and 7 bases from J; bases unmatched to any gene: 9. This CDR3 is 13 amino acids long. Germline V gives CDR1 SQVTM, CDR2 ANQGSEA. CDR3 sequence reads: CSVQGLAGDEQYF. CDR3 nucleotides: TGCAGCGTCCAGGGGCTAGCGGGAGATGAGCAGTACTTC.

The gene calls are TRBV7-2 and TRBJ2-7; TRBD2 matches at 13 bases. The trim removed 5 bases at V and 2 bases at J, leaving 6 bases unmatched. CDR1 SGHTA and CDR2 FQGNSA come from the germline V gene. The CDR3 extends over 16 amino acids. The CDR3 sequence: CASSLGLAGEAYEQYF. CDR3 bases: TGTGCCAGCAGCCTTGGACTAGCGGGAGAAGCCTACGAGCAGTACTTC. Combining the CDR3 with reference TRBV7-2 and TRBJ2-7 gives the whole variable domain GAGVSQSPSNKVTEKGKDVELRCDPISGHTALYWYRQSLGQGLEFLIYFQGNSAPDKSGLPSDRFSAERTGGSVSTLTIQRTQQEDSAVYLCASSLGLAGEAYEQYFGPGTRLTVT.